This passage covers 12 T cell receptor beta chains from one sample sequenced in a study of T cell repertoires in cytomegalovirus infection. Their cognate antigens are unknown. One entry per CDR3 protein results from TCRdb running MiXCR on the reads. The sample has hundreds of thousands of distinct CDR3 sequences, about 33% seen once; the top ten hold roughly 15%. The sample here was cultured PBMCs, taken from culture after CMV antigen stimulation. The receptor source for this set is a human donor in good health (CMV status not recorded). Some clones in this sample may be carry-over from other donors' samples.

The chain has TRBV6-2 or TRBV6-3 and TRBJ2-6; D is possibly TRBD1 (5 bases). This CDR3 comprises 18 residues. Trimming pared 2 bases from V and 0 bases from J, leaving 14 bases between. Germline CDR1 MNHEY, CDR2 SVGEGT. CDR3 sequence: CASSYNGAHYSGANVLTF. In nucleotides, the CDR3 is TGTGCCAGCAGTTACAATGGGGCACACTACTCTGGGGCCAACGTCCTGACTTTC.

This clonotype was seen only a few times. This sequence joins TRBV9 and TRBJ2-2; D is uncertain. Trimming stripped 2 bases from V and 6 bases from J, with 5 bases between. CDR3 size: 12 residues. Germline values: CDR1 SGDLS, CDR2 YYNGEE. CDR3 coding DNA: TGTGCCAGCAGCGTCCCTGCCGGGGAGCTGTTTTTT. Protein product: CASSVPAGELFF.

The chain has TRBV29-1 and TRBJ2-1; TRBD2 matches at 8 bases. Germline CDR1 is SQVTM and CDR2 is ANQGSEA. After removal of 5 bases from V and 4 bases from J, the junction contained 1 base not matched to a gene. The CDR3 is 12 amino acids. The CDR3 region is CSVSSGYNEQFF. The CDR3 DNA sequence: TGCAGCGTTTCTAGCGGGTACAATGAGCAGTTCTTC.

This clonotype was observed a handful of times. The J gene is TRBJ2-3, the V gene TRBV7-9, with unresolved D. With 5 bases removed from V and 1 base from J, the gap between germline ends came to 13 bases. The germline V gene has CDR1 SEHNR and CDR2 FQNEAQ (reference sequence). This CDR3 is built from 15 residues. The CDR3, as DNA: TGTGCCAGCAGCCAGACCCTTTCGGGCACAGATACGCAGTATTTT. As protein: CASSQTLSGTDTQYF. Drawing the rest from reference TRBV7-9 and TRBJ2-3, the complete variable domain is DTGVSQNPRHKITKRGQNVTFRCDPISEHNRLYWYRQTLGQGPEFLTYFQNEAQLEKSRLLSDRFSAERPKGSFSTLEIQRTEQGDSAMYLCASSQTLSGTDTQYFGPGTRLTVL.

This clonotype was seen a few times. The chain carries TRBV12-3 or TRBV12-4 and TRBJ2-3; tentatively, D is TRBD2 (5 bases). V lost 1 base to trimming and J lost 0 bases, with 14 bases between them. This CDR3 has 17 residues. This CDR3 reads CASSLEVAPLSTDTQYF. In DNA form, the CDR3 reads TGTGCCAGCAGTTTAGAGGTAGCGCCACTTAGCACAGATACGCAGTATTTT.

The sample holds a few counts of this clonotype. V and J are TRBV11-3 and TRBJ2-3; 12 bases fit TRBD2. The length of the CDR3 is 13 residues. Germline V lookup: CDR1 SGHNT, CDR2 YENEEA. The V gene end was trimmed by 6 bases and the J gene end by 10 bases; junction bases not matched to a gene: 5. In DNA, the CDR3 is TGTGCCAGCAGGTGGACTAGCGGGGCTTCGCAGTATTTT. Translated: CASRWTSGASQYF.

This chain uses TRBV29-1 with TRBJ2-7; D remains unclear. The CDR3 extends over 14 amino acids. Germline values: CDR1 SQVTM, CDR2 ANQGSEA. The V end was cut by 2 bases, the J end by 2 bases, with 13 bases between. In nucleotides, the CDR3 is TGCAGCGTTGAACTCAGCGAACAGCCCTACGAGCAGTACTTC. Translated: CSVELSEQPYEQYF.

This clonotype showed up just a few times. The chain joins TRBV7-9 to TRBJ1-4; 10 bases are a match to TRBD1. Germline-derived CDR1 and CDR2 are SEHNR and FQNEAQ (reference sequence). This CDR3 contains 18 residues. V shed 6 bases and J 10 bases; nucleotides not matched to a gene: 20. Here the CDR3 reads CASSLTGTGANEARKLFF. The CDR3 bases are TGTGCCAGCAGTTTAACCGGGACAGGGGCAAACGAGGCCCGAAAACTGTTTTTT.

A few counts support this clonotype. V usage is TRBV6-5 and J usage is TRBJ2-1; no definite D call. The CDR3 has 16 amino acids. Germline assignment: CDR1 MNHEY and CDR2 SVGAGI. The V gene lost 0 bases and the J gene lost 0 bases, with 9 bases spanning the gap. The CDR3 loop is CASSYSTVSSYNEQFF. DNA for the CDR3: TGTGCCAGCAGTTACTCGACCGTGAGCTCCTACAATGAGCAGTTCTTC.

This clonotype was detected only once. This chain joins TRBV19 and TRBJ1-6; 9 nucleotides align to TRBD1. Trimming at V came to 10 bases and at J to 6 bases, leaving 13 bases not matched to a gene. The CDR3 runs to 16 residues. CDR1 and CDR2 (germline): LNHDA, SQIVND (reference sequence). The CDR3 reads CATRDREDWINSPLHF. CDR3 DNA sequence: TGTGCCACCAGGGACAGGGAAGATTGGATTAATTCACCCCTCCACTTT.

The DNA of the CDR3 is TGTGCCAGTACCGGGGGGACAGGGAATTCACCCCTCCACTTT. Amino acid sequence: CASTGGTGNSPLHF. The chain carries TRBV27 and TRBJ1-6; TRBD1 aligns across 9 bases. In germline, CDR1 is MNHEY, CDR2 SMNVEV (reference sequence). CDR3 length: 14 residues. V trimming: 9 bases; J trimming: 7 bases; junction bases outside the gene matches: 7.

The chain couples TRBV3-1 to TRBJ1-1; no definite D call. V was clipped by 6 bases and J by 3 bases, with 14 bases between them. CDR3 length: 14 amino acids. CDR1 is LGHDT and CDR2 is YNNKEL in the germline V gene (reference sequence). The CDR3 DNA sequence: TGTGCCAGCAGTTTATGGGAGGGCGACACTGAAGCTTTCTTT. Translated, it gives CASSLWEGDTEAFF.